Presented here are 5 T cell receptor beta chains from one specimen sequenced in a study of regulatory T cells in long-lasting Graves disease. Construction of TCR beta libraries relied on iRepertoire HTBI primers and on Arm-PCR targeting CDR3 regions. TCRdb called the multiplex PCR reads again in MiXCR, with one record for every CDR3 protein. The sample lists a few hundred thousand distinct CDR3 sequences, 23% occurring once. Described time point: persistent/refractory GD, antithyroid drugs over 5 years with positive TRAb. PBMC-extracted RNA yielded the TCR library. This material consisted of peripheral blood mononuclear cells (PBMCs), taken when the disease was refractory, from a patient treated with antithyroid drugs. The receptor source for this set is a woman aged 40-49 years with Graves disease.

This chain connects TRBV6-2 or TRBV6-3 to TRBJ2-7; 10 bases match TRBD2. Per germline, CDR1 MNHEY and CDR2 SVGEGT. The CDR3 has 15 amino acids. Trimming took 6 bases from V and 5 from J; bases not matched to a gene: 10. CDR3 protein: CASRNSGRDLHEQYF. CDR3 in DNA: TGTGCCAGCAGGAACAGCGGGAGGGATCTCCACGAGCAGTACTTC.

This clonotype was detected ten times or more. The J gene is TRBJ1-5, the V gene TRBV7-9; TRBD1 agrees at 8 bases. The V gene's germline CDR1 is SEHNR and CDR2 FQNEAQ (reference sequence). With V trimmed by 5 bases and J by 3 bases, 3 bases remained unmatched. CDR3 length: 14 residues. CDR3 bases: TGTGCCAGCAGCACGGACAGGGACAATCAGCCCCAGCATTTT. Translation: CASSTDRDNQPQHF.

V gene TRBV28 combines with J gene TRBJ2-3; 10 nucleotides align to TRBD2. The CDR3 is 15 residues long. The germline V gene encodes CDR1 MDHEN and CDR2 SYDVKM. The trim removed 6 bases at V and 7 bases at J, leaving 10 bases unmatched. CDR3 nucleotide sequence: TGTGCCAGCAGCCTTTGGGGGACTAGCGACAATACGCAGTATTTT. Translating it yields CASSLWGTSDNTQYF.

V is TRBV5-1 and J is TRBJ2-3, with TRBD2 matching 10 bases. The V segment lost 3 bases and the J segment 4 bases; nucleotides outside the gene matches: 5. CDR3 length equals 15 residues. CDR1 SGHRS and CDR2 YFSETQ come from the germline V gene. In nucleotides, the CDR3 is TGCGCCAGCAGCTGGAGCGGGAGGGCTCCAGATACGCAGTATTTT. Encoded protein: CASSWSGRAPDTQYF.

The chain uses TRBV6-1 and TRBJ2-3; TRBD1 might be the D (5 bases). Germline lookup yields CDR1 MNHNS and CDR2 SASEGT. The V end was cut by 6 bases, the J end by 0 bases, with 16 bases between. CDR3 length equals 16 residues. The CDR3 is CASRNRWTPSTDTQYF. CDR3 nucleotides: TGTGCCAGCAGGAACCGGTGGACACCCAGCACAGATACGCAGTATTTT.